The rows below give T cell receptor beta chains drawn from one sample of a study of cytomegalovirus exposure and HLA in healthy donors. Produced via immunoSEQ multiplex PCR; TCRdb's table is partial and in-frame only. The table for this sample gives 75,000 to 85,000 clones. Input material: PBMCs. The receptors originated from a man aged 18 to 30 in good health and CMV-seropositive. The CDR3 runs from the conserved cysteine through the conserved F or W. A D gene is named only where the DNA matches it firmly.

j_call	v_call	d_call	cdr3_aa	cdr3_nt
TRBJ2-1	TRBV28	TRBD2	CASSWTSGRNDEQFF	TGTGCCAGCAGCTGGACTAGCGGGAGAAACGATGAGCAGTTCTTC
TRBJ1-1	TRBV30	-	CAWSVANTEAFF	TGTGCCTGGAGTGTGGCCAACACTGAAGCTTTCTTT
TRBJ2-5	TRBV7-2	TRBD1	CASSTMTGAIETQYF	TGTGCCAGCAGCACCATGACAGGGGCGATAGAGACCCAGTACTTC
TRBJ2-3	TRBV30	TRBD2	CAWRTSADTQYF	TGTGCCTGGAGAACTAGCGCAGATACGCAGTATTTT
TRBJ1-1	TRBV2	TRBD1	CASRGGQGSNTEAFF	TGTGCCAGCAGGGGAGGACAGGGATCGAACACTGAAGCTTTCTTT
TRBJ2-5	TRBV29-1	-	CSVEDWTQGPETQYF	TGCAGCGTTGAAGATTGGACGCAGGGGCCAGAGACCCAGTACTTC
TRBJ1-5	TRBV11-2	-	CASSLGGSVKPQHF	TGTGCCAGCAGCTTAGGGGGCAGCGTAAAGCCCCAGCATTTT
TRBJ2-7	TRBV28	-	CASSFLILTGDLPSYEQYF	TGTGCCAGCAGTTTTCTCATTTTGACAGGAGACCTTCCTTCCTACGAGCAGTACTTC
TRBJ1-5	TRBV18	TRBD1	CASSPTGGEGQPQHF	TGTGCCAGCTCACCAACAGGGGGTGAGGGTCAGCCCCAGCATTTT
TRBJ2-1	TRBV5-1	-	CASSLDGGSPYNEQFF	TGCGCCAGCAGCTTGGATGGGGGGAGCCCCTACAATGAGCAGTTCTTC
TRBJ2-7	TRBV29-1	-	CSVARGESYEQYF	TGCAGCGTTGCTCGGGGTGAATCCTACGAGCAGTACTTC
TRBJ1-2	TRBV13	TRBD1	CASSSRDRVRGYGYTF	TGTGCCAGCAGCTCCCGGGACAGGGTTCGGGGCTATGGCTACACCTTC
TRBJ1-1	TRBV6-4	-	CASRPEGDGGTEAFF	TGTGCCAGCAGACCAGAAGGAGACGGGGGGACTGAAGCTTTCTTT
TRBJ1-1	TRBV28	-	CASRWDTNTEAFF	TGTGCCAGCAGGTGGGACACGAACACTGAAGCTTTCTTT
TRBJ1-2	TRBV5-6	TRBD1	CASSLTGTGLDYTF	TGTGCCAGCAGCCTAACAGGGACAGGACTAGATTACACCTTC
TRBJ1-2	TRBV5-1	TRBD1	CASSWRQGSGYTF	TGCGCCAGCAGCTGGCGACAGGGAAGTGGCTACACCTTC
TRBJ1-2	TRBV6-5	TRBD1	CASSSTGGVTGYTF	TGTGCCAGCAGTTCTACAGGGGGCGTCACTGGCTACACCTTC
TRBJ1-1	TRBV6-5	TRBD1	CASGHRDSEAFF	TGTGCCAGCGGCCACCGGGACAGTGAAGCTTTCTTT
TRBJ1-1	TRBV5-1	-	CASSLAQGSTEAFF	TGCGCCAGCAGCTTGGCGCAGGGGAGCACTGAAGCTTTCTTT
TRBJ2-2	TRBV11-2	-	CASTPSVEAGELFF	TGTGCCAGCACACCGAGTGTCGAGGCCGGGGAGCTGTTTTTT
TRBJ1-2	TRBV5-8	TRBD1	CASSSDRGRNYGYTF	TGTGCCAGCAGCTCAGACAGGGGGCGTAACTATGGCTACACCTTC
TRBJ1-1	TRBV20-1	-	CSAYEEAEAFF	TGCAGTGCTTACGAGGAGGCTGAAGCTTTCTTT
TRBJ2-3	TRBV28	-	CASSLIEATDTQYF	TGTGCCAGCAGTTTAATCGAGGCCACAGATACGCAGTATTTT
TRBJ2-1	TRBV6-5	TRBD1	CASRQRQGAYNEQFF	TGTGCCAGCAGACAGAGACAGGGGGCTTACAATGAGCAGTTCTTC
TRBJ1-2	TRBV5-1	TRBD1	CASSRYGTGVEGYTF	TGCGCCAGCAGCCGCTACGGGACAGGGGTTGAAGGCTACACCTTC
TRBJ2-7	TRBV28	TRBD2	CASSLSGRGAEQYF	TGTGCCAGCAGCCTTAGCGGGAGGGGTGCCGAGCAGTACTTC
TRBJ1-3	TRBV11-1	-	CASSFDSFSGNTIYF	TGTGCCAGCAGCTTCGACTCTTTCTCTGGAAACACCATATATTTT